One sample yielded the 4 T cell receptor beta chains listed below, sequenced in a study of blood T cell repertoires in COVID-19. Generated by immunoSEQ multiplex PCR, the TCRdb table keeps only in-frame clones and is missing some. The sample yields approximately 91,000 clones, around 90% seen once. The sample consisted of peripheral blood. The receptors here all came from a man between 65 and 85 years old with acute or convalescent COVID-19.

The chain couples TRBV7-9 to TRBJ2-1; D not resolved. Germline loops: CDR1 SEHNR, CDR2 FQNEAQ (reference sequence). V was shortened by 1 base and J by 4 bases, with 5 bases between the two germline ends. The CDR3 has 13 amino acids. CDR3 sequence: CASSLDEYNEQFF. The CDR3 coding sequence is TGTGCCAGCAGCTTAGATGAGTACAATGAGCAGTTCTTC.

The chain uses TRBV11-2 and TRBJ1-3, with 8 bases aligning to TRBD1. The CDR3 length is 16 residues. V lost 1 base to trimming and J lost 8 bases; unmatched junction nucleotides: 10. Germline V CDR1 and CDR2: SGHAT, FQNNGV. The CDR3 DNA sequence: TGTGCCAGCAGCTTAGGCAGGGGGCGACCCTTGGACACCATATATTTT. Amino acid sequence: CASSLGRGRPLDTIYF.

The count of this clone is one. The rearrangement uses TRBV19 and TRBJ2-3, with TRBD1 identical over 7 bases. This CDR3 contains 15 residues. Germline CDR1 and CDR2: LNHDA and SQIVND (reference sequence). V shed 5 bases, J shed 1 base, and the junction held 6 bases outside the gene matches. The CDR3 spells CASSDDRAGTDTQYF. The DNA of the CDR3 is TGTGCCAGTAGTGATGACAGGGCCGGCACAGATACGCAGTATTTT.

J is TRBJ2-5 and V is TRBV2, with 8 bases fitting TRBD1. V trimming: 6 bases; J trimming: 3 bases; junction bases outside the gene matches: 9. CDR1 is SNHLY and CDR2 is FYNNEI in the germline V gene. This CDR3 is built from 15 residues. The CDR3 DNA sequence: TGTGCCAGCAGACTGAGCTCACAGGGGGAAGAGACCCAGTACTTC. Translated: CASRLSSQGEETQYF.